The entry that follows covers one TCR beta chain sequence. Its antigen is as yet unknown. This sample was taken from a study of T cell responses to AZD1222 COVID-19 vaccine. Study details: Timing groups of about 4 and about 12 weeks for second doses were pooled. Study-wide results and limits: Most donors were white British and more were female, and clonal diversity was possibly underestimated.

CDR1 and CDR2 from the germline V gene are SNHLY and FYNNEI. The CDR3 totals 15 residues. Trimming cost V 5 bases and J 7 bases; bases outside gene matches: 7. Clones were sequenced by immunoSEQ multiplex PCR, and TCRdb holds only the in-frame ones, with some missing. The data contain 100,000 to 150,000 clones, roughly 86% of them singletons. This sequence was found in an adult in good health. Sample: peripheral blood, taken on day 0 of AZD1222 vaccination. V and J are TRBV2 and TRBJ1-5, with 11 bases that match TRBD1. CDR3 nucleotides: TGTGCCAGCAGTCCTGGGACAGGGGGAGGGCAGCCCCAGCATTTT. Translated, it gives CASSPGTGGGQPQHF.